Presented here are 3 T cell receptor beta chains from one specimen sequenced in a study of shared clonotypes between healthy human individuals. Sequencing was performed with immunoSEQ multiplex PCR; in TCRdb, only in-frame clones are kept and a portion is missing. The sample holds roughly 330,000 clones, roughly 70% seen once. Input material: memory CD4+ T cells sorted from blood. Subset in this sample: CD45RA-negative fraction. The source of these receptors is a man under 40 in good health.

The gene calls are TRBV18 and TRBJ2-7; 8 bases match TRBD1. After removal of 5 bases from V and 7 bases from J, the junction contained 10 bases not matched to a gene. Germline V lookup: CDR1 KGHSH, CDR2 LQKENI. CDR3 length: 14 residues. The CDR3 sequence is CASSTGTGEGEQYF. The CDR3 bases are TGTGCCAGCTCAACTGGGACAGGTGAGGGGGAGCAGTACTTC.

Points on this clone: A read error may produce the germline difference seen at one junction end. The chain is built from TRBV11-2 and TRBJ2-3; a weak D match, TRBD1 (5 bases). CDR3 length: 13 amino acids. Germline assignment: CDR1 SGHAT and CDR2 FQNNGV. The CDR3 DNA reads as TGTGCCAGCAGTTTAGGACACACAGATACGCAGTATTTT. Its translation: CASSLGHTDTQYF. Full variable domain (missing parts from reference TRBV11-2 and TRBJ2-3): EAGVAQSPRYKIIEKRQSVAFWCNPISGHATLYWYQQILGQGPKLLIQFQNNGVVDDSQLPKDRFSAERLKGVDSTLKIQPAKLEDSAVYLCASSLGHTDTQYFGPGTRLTVL.

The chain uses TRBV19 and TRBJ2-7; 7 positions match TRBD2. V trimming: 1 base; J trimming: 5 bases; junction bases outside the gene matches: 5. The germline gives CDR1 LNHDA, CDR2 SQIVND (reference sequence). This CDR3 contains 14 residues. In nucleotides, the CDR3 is TGTGCCAGTAGTATAGGACTAGCAATCGACGAGCAGTACTTC. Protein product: CASSIGLAIDEQYF.